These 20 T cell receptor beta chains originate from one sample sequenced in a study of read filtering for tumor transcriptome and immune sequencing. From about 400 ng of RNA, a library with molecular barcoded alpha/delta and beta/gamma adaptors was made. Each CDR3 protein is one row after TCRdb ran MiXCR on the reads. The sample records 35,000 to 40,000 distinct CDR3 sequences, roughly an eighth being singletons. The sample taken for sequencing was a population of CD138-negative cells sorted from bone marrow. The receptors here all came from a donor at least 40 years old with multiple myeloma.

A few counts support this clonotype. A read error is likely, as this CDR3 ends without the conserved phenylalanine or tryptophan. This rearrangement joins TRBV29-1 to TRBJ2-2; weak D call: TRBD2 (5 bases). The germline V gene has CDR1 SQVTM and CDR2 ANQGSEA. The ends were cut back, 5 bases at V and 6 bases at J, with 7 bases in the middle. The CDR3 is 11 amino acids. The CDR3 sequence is CSVRGSGELFL. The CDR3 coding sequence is TGCAGCGTTCGAGGGTCCGGGGAGCTGTTTCTT.

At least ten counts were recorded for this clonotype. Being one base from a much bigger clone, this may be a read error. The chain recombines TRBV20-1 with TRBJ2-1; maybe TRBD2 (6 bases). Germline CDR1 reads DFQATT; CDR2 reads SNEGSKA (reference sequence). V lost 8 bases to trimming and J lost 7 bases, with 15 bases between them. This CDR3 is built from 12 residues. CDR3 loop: CSWVWGGNEQFF. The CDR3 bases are TGCAGTTGGGTATGGGGAGGAAATGAGCAGTTCTTC.

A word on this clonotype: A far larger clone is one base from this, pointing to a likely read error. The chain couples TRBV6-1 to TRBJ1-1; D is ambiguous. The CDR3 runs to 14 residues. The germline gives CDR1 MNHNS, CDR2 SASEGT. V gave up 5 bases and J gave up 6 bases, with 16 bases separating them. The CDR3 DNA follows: TGTGCCAGCAGTTACGTCTGGGGTCGGGCTGAAGCTTTCTTT. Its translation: CASSYVWGRAEAFF.

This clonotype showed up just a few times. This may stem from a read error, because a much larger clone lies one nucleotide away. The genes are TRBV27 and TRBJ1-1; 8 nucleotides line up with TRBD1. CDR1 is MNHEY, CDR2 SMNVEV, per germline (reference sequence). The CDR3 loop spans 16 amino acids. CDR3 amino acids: CASSTRTGRLNTGAFF. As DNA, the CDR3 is TGTGCCAGCAGTACCCGGACAGGGAGATTGAACACTGGAGCTTTCTTT.

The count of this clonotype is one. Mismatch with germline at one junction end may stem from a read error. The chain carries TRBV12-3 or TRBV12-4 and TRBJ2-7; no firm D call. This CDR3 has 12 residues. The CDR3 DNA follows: TGTGCCAGCAGCCAGAATAGGTACGAGCAGCACTTC. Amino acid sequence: CASSQNRYEQHF.

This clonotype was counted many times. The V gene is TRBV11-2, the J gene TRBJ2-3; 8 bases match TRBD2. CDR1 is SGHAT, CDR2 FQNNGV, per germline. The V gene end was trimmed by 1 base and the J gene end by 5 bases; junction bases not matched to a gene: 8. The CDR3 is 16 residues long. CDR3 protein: CASSLAPAGGLDTQYF. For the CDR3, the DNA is TGTGCCAGCAGCTTAGCCCCCGCGGGGGGATTAGATACGCAGTATTTT.

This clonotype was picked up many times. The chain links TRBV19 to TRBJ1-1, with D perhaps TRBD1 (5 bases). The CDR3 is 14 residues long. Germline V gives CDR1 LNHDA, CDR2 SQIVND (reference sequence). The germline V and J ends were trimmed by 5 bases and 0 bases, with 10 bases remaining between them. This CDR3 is CASSGGTLNTEAFF. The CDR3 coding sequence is TGTGCCAGTAGTGGGGGGACTCTGAACACTGAAGCTTTCTTT.

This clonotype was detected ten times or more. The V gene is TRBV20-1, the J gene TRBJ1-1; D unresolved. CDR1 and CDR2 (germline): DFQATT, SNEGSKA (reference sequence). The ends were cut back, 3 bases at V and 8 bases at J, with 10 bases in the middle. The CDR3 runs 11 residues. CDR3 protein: CSASLGREAFF. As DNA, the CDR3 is TGCAGTGCTAGTTTGGGGAGAGAAGCTTTCTTT.

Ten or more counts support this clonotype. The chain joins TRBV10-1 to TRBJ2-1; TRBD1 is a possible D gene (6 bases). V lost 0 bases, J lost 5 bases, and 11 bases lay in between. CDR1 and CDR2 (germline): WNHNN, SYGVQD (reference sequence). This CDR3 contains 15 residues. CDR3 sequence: CASSESGGLNNEQFF. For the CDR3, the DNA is TGCGCCAGCAGTGAGTCAGGGGGTCTAAACAATGAGCAGTTCTTC.

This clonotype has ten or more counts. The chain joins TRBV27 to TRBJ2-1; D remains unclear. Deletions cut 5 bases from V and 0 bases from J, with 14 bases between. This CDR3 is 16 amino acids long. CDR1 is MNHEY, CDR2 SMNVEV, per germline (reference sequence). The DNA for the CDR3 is TGTGCCAGCAGTCTGGAAGGGATGAGCTCCTACAATGAGCAGTTCTTC. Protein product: CASSLEGMSSYNEQFF.

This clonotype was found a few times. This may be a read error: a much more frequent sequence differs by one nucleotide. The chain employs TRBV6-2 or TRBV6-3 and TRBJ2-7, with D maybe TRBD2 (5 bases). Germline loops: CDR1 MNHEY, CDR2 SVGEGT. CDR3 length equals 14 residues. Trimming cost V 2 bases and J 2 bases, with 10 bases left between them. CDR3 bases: TGTGCCAGCAGTTACGCGTGGGGAGCCTACGAGCAGTACTTC. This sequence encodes CASSYAWGAYEQYF.

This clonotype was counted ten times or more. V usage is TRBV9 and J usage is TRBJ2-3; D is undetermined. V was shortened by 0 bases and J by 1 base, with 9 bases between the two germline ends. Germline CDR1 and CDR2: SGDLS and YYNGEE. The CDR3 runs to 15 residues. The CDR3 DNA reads TGTGCCAGCAGCGTAGGGGGATTGGGCACAGATACGCAGTATTTT. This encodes CASSVGGLGTDTQYF.

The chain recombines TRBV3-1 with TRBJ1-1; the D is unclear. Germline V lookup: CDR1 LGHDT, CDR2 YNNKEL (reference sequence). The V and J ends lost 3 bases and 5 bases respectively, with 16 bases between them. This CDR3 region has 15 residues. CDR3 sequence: CASSQSPLIGTEAFF. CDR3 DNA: TGTGCCAGCAGCCAGAGCCCGCTTATTGGGACTGAAGCTTTCTTT.

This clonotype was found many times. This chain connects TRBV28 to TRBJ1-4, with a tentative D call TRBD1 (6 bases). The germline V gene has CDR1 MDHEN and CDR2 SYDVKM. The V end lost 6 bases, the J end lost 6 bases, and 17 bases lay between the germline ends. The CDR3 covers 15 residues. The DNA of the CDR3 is TGTGCCAGCAGGGACCGCGGACAGCGCGATGAAAAACTGTTTTTT. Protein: CASRDRGQRDEKLFF.

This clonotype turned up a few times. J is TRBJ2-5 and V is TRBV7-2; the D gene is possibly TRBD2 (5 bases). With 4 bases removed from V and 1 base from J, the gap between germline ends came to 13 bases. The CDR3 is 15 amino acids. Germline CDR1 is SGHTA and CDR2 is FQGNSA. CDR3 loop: CASSSSLVGQETQYF. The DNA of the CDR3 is TGTGCCAGCAGCTCTTCACTAGTCGGCCAAGAGACCCAGTACTTC.

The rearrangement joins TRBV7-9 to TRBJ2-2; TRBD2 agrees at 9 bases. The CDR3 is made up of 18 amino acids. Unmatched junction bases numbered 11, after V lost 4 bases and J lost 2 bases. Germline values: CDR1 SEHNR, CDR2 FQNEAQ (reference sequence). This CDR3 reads CASSSGGLAGYNTGELFF. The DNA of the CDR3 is TGTGCCAGCAGCTCAGGTGGCCTAGCGGGATACAACACCGGGGAGCTGTTTTTT.

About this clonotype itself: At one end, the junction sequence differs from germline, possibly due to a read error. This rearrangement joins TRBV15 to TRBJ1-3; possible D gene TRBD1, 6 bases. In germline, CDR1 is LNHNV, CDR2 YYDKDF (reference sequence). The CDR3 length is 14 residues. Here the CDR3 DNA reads TGTGCCACCGGCAGGGGAGTCTCTGGAAACACCATATATTTT. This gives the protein CATGRGVSGNTIYF.

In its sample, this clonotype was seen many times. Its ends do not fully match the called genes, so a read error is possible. In DNA form, the CDR3 reads TGTGCTAGCAGCTTGGGCGGGGCCTCCTACAATGAGCAGTTCTTC. Translated: CASSLGGASYNEQFF. The chain has TRBV7-7 and TRBJ2-1; D might be TRBD2 (6 bases). Germline V lookup: CDR1 SSHAT, CDR2 FNYEAQ (reference sequence). CDR3 length: 15 residues.

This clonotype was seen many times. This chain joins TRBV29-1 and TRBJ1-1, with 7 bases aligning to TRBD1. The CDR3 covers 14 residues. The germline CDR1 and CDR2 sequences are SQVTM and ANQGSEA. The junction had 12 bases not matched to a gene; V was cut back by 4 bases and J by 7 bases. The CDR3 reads CSVGDFFRGDEAFF. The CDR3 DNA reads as TGCAGCGTTGGGGACTTTTTCAGGGGGGATGAAGCTTTCTTT.

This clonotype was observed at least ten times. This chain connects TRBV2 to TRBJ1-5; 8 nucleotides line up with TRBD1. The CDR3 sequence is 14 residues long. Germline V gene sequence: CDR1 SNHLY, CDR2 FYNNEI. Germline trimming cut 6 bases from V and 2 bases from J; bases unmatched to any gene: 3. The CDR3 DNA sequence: TGTGCCAGCAGCGAGGACAGGGGCAATCAGCCCCAGCATTTT. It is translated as CASSEDRGNQPQHF. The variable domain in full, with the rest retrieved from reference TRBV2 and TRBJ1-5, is EPEVTQTPSHQVTQMGQEVILRCVPISNHLYFYWYRQILGQKVEFLVSFYNNEISEKSEIFDDQFSVERPDGSNFTLKIRSTKLEDSAMYFCASSEDRGNQPQHFGDGTRLSIL.